The 8 T cell receptor beta chains listed next were all sequenced from one sample in a study of post-analysis software for immune sequencing data. General study findings and limits: Included in a set of roughly 5 TRBV segments more frequent in patients than controls were TRBV5-6, TRBV5-1 and TRBV20-1.

These receptors lack a known antigen. Unique molecular identifiers were carried by the TCR beta cDNA libraries. TCRdb redid the calling of the PCR reads with MiXCR, one entry per CDR3 protein. The table records fewer than 850,000 distinct CDR3 sequences, under 60% of them present only once. Source material: blood. These TCRs come from a girl under 18 with multiple sclerosis.

As regards this clonotype: The junction does not match germline at one end; this may be a read error. V usage is TRBV27 and J usage is TRBJ2-7; TRBD1 agrees at 7 bases. The CDR3 totals 14 residues. The germline CDR1 and CDR2 sequences are MNHEY and SMNVEV (reference sequence). The DNA for the CDR3 is TGTGCCAGCAGTTCGGGACAGACCACCTATGAGCAGTACTTC. Protein sequence: CASSSGQTTYEQYF.

The chain is built from TRBV4-3 and TRBJ1-2, with 9 bases lining up with TRBD1. Germline V CDR1 and CDR2: LGHNA, YSLEER. The ends lost 0 bases at V and 4 bases at J; junction bases unmatched: 9. This CDR3 has 17 residues. For the CDR3, the DNA is TGCGCCAGCAGCCAAGATCGGGACAGGGCGTACCGCTATGGCTACACCTTC. Protein: CASSQDRDRAYRYGYTF.

The chain carries TRBV29-1 and TRBJ2-1, with 8 bases identical to TRBD2. The ends lost 7 bases at V and 9 bases at J; junction bases unmatched: 8. The germline gives CDR1 SQVTM, CDR2 ANQGSEA. CDR3 length equals 12 residues. The CDR3 DNA follows: TGCAGCGGAGCGGGAGATGTTGTTGAGCAGTTCTTC. It encodes CSGAGDVVEQFF.

The chain recombines TRBV11-2 with TRBJ2-1; TRBD1 matches 8 bases. V lost 8 bases, J lost 0 bases, and 3 bases stayed unmatched. Germline-derived CDR1 and CDR2 are SGHAT and FQNNGV. This CDR3 has 14 amino acids. CDR3 sequence reads: CASGTGGSYNEQFF. The CDR3 DNA reads as TGTGCCAGCGGAACAGGGGGCTCCTACAATGAGCAGTTCTTC.

The chain couples TRBV3-1 to TRBJ2-7; 12 positions match TRBD2. The V gene's germline CDR1 is LGHDT and CDR2 YNNKEL (reference sequence). This CDR3 is 16 amino acids long. The ends lost 0 bases at V and 2 bases at J; junction bases unmatched: 2. CDR3 amino acids: CASSQEGLAGTYEQYF. DNA of the CDR3: TGTGCCAGCAGCCAAGAGGGACTAGCGGGTACCTACGAGCAGTACTTC.

The chain carries TRBV6-6 and TRBJ1-5; D is perhaps TRBD1 (6 bases). The CDR3 has 13 amino acids. V lost 6 bases and J lost 4, with 10 bases in between. Germline loops: CDR1 MNHNY, CDR2 SVGAGI (reference sequence). CDR3 sequence (DNA): TGTGCCAGCAGGTCCACAGGGAATCAGCCCCAGCATTTT. This encodes CASRSTGNQPQHF.

This chain uses TRBV6-5 with TRBJ1-2; D perhaps matches TRBD1 (6 bases). The germline V and J ends were trimmed by 8 bases and 2 bases, with 21 bases remaining between them. The germline V gene has CDR1 MNHEY and CDR2 SVGAGI. The CDR3 loop spans 16 amino acids. CDR3 protein: CASYRVFQEVNYGYTF. In DNA, the CDR3 is TGTGCCAGCTACAGGGTTTTCCAGGAGGTGAACTATGGCTACACCTTC.

This clonotype was counted a few times. The chain joins TRBV29-1 to TRBJ1-2; perhaps TRBD1 as D (6 bases). Germline V gene sequence: CDR1 SQVTM, CDR2 ANQGSEA. The CDR3 extends over 13 amino acids. Trimming took off 3 bases at V and 8 bases at J, with 16 bases between the two ends. The CDR3 DNA reads as TGCAGCGTTGAGTTGTTTGGACAGTGGGGCTACACCTTC. Its protein product is CSVELFGQWGYTF.